This T cell receptor (beta chain) was observed in a study of PD-L1 blockade in urothelial cancer. Looked up from germline, CDR1 is SGHRS and CDR2 is YFSETQ. J lost 3 bases, V lost 6 bases, and 9 bases had no gene match. The CDR3 has 16 amino acids. The data were produced by immunoSEQ multiplex PCR, yet TCRdb's version contains in-frame clones alone and is incomplete. The profile shows 95,000 to 100,000 clones, roughly 84% of them singletons. Noted time point: pretreatment peripheral blood. Sequenced material: PBMCs, taken around atezolizumab (anti-PD-L1) treatment. The rearrangement uses TRBV5-1 and TRBJ2-2; 9 bases line up with TRBD2. The TCR sequence derives from a man between 60 and 70 years old with urothelial cancer. CDR3 DNA: TGCGCCAGCACCTATAGCGGGAGAGGGGACACCGGGGAGCTGTTTTTT. Protein product: CASTYSGRGDTGELFF.